Below are 16 T cell receptor beta chains sequenced from a single sample in a study of cytomegalovirus exposure and HLA in healthy donors. PCR was performed using 60 Vbeta and 13 Jbeta primers. Assay used: immunoSEQ multiplex PCR; TCRdb lists only in-frame clones, some missing. There are about 130,000 clones in the sample; about 74% occur only once, and 6% to 8.5% lies in the top ten. The material sequenced was PBMCs. The receptors originated from a man in his forties in good health and CMV-seropositive.

J is TRBJ1-1 and V is TRBV6-6; no firm D call. This CDR3 is built from 13 residues. Deletions cut 2 bases from V and 4 bases from J, with 8 bases between. The germline CDR1 and CDR2 sequences are MNHNY and SVGAGI (reference sequence). The CDR3 reads CASSYAEGTEAFF. The CDR3, as DNA: TGTGCCAGCAGTTACGCAGAGGGCACTGAAGCTTTCTTT.

This clone appeared a few times. The chain recombines TRBV29-1 with TRBJ2-7; TRBD1 agrees at 7 bases. Germline V lookup: CDR1 SQVTM, CDR2 ANQGSEA. Losses at the gene ends were 6 bases for V and 0 bases for J; bases not matched to a gene: 11. The length of the CDR3 is 15 residues. CDR3 residues: CSVLLPGQYSYEQYF. The CDR3 DNA reads as TGCAGCGTCCTCCTACCGGGACAGTACTCCTACGAGCAGTACTTC.

The V gene is TRBV5-1, the J gene TRBJ2-7, with TRBD1 matching over 10 bases. V lost 7 bases to trimming and J lost 4 bases; unmatched junction nucleotides: 11. The germline V gene has CDR1 SGHRS and CDR2 YFSETQ. This CDR3 region has 15 residues. The CDR3 DNA reads TGCGCCAGCTCACCCGCCGGGACAGGGGAGTACGAGCAGTACTTC. The encoded protein is CASSPAGTGEYEQYF.

This chain connects TRBV7-9 to TRBJ2-5, with TRBD1 matching 7 bases. CDR3 length: 14 amino acids. The germline V gene has CDR1 SEHNR and CDR2 FQNEAQ (reference sequence). V lost 5 bases and J lost 2; bases outside the gene matches: 5. CDR3 sequence reads: CASSPGTEQETQYF. CDR3 in DNA: TGTGCCAGCAGCCCGGGGACAGAACAAGAGACCCAGTACTTC.

The chain is built from TRBV27 and TRBJ1-5; D gene unclear. The CDR3 extends over 14 amino acids. Germline-derived CDR1 and CDR2 are MNHEY and SMNVEV (reference sequence). V lost 0 bases and J 4 bases, leaving 7 bases between the germline ends. CDR3 sequence (DNA): TGTGCCAGCAGTTTATCCCACGGTAATCAGCCCCAGCATTTT. Its protein is CASSLSHGNQPQHF.

This clone appeared once. The chain joins TRBV4-2 to TRBJ2-7; TRBD2 matches at 8 bases. V lost 8 bases and J lost 2; bases outside the gene matches: 5. The CDR3 covers 13 residues. Germline assignment: CDR1 LGHNA and CDR2 YNFKEQ. CDR3 DNA: TGTGCCAGCTCGCGGGGGGTCACCTACGAGCAGTACTTC. This codes for CASSRGVTYEQYF.

This chain connects TRBV5-8 to TRBJ2-7, with a weak D call TRBD1 (6 bases). The CDR3 sequence is 13 residues long. V dropped 4 bases and J dropped 2 bases, with 10 bases sitting between them. The V gene's germline CDR1 is SGHTS and CDR2 YDEGEE. This CDR3 reads CASSPGQPYEQYF. The CDR3 DNA reads as TGTGCCAGCAGCCCGGGACAACCCTACGAGCAGTACTTC.

The chain has TRBV6-1 and TRBJ2-1, with D possibly being TRBD1 (5 bases). CDR1 is MNHNS and CDR2 is SASEGT in the germline V gene. The V end was cut by 7 bases, the J end by 0 bases, with 13 bases between. The CDR3 loop spans 15 amino acids. Here the CDR3 DNA reads TGTGCCAGCACCGAAGACAGAAGCTCCTACAATGAGCAGTTCTTC. Translating gives CASTEDRSSYNEQFF.

The rearrangement uses TRBV28 and TRBJ2-3, with a tentative D call TRBD2 (6 bases). The V gene's germline CDR1 is MDHEN and CDR2 SYDVKM. V was pared by 4 bases and J by 6 bases, with 14 bases between. This CDR3 region has 14 residues. The CDR3 nucleotides read TGTGCCAGCAGTTCACGACTAGTTGTTGATACGCAGTATTTT. Translation: CASSSRLVVDTQYF.

This clone has only a few counts. The chain combines TRBV9 with TRBJ1-2, with 9 positions matching TRBD1. The CDR3 covers 17 residues. Germline V CDR1 and CDR2: SGDLS, YYNGEE. V was clipped by 4 bases and J by 2 bases; unmatched bases: 12. CDR3 DNA sequence: TGTGCCAGCAGCCCTCACCCTTCCGGACAGGGGAACTATGGCTACACCTTC. Protein: CASSPHPSGQGNYGYTF.

The chain carries TRBV7-9 and TRBJ2-7; TRBD1 might be the D (5 bases). This CDR3 has 15 amino acids. V dropped 3 bases and J dropped 7 bases, with 19 bases sitting between them. Germline values: CDR1 SEHNR, CDR2 FQNEAQ (reference sequence). This CDR3 reads CASSLTVSLFGEQYF. In DNA form, the CDR3 reads TGTGCCAGCAGCTTGACAGTATCCCTTTTCGGGGAGCAGTACTTC.

Only a few counts were recorded for this clone. The chain employs TRBV7-8 and TRBJ2-6; D gene uncertain. V dropped 5 bases and J dropped 0 bases, with 11 bases sitting between them. CDR1 is SGHVS and CDR2 is FQNEAQ in the germline V gene. This CDR3 is built from 16 residues. This CDR3 reads CASSQVAASGANVLTF. The CDR3 DNA is TGTGCCAGCAGCCAAGTGGCGGCCTCTGGGGCCAACGTCCTGACTTTC.

J is TRBJ2-2 and V is TRBV30; 7 positions agree with TRBD1. The V and J ends lost 1 base and 0 bases, in that order; junction bases with no gene match: 5. CDR1 GTSNPN and CDR2 SVGIG come from the germline V gene (reference sequence). The CDR3 has 16 amino acids. CDR3 sequence (DNA): TGTGCCTGGAGTGACCAGGGACAGTCGAACACCGGGGAGCTGTTTTTT. Its translation is CAWSDQGQSNTGELFF.

CDR3 in amino acids: CASSLLLIRTGKNTEAFF. The CDR3 DNA reads TGTGCCAGCAGCCTGCTTCTGATTCGCACAGGGAAGAACACTGAAGCTTTCTTT. The rearrangement uses TRBV7-9 and TRBJ1-1; D is perhaps TRBD1 (6 bases). Germline V gene data show CDR1 as SEHNR and CDR2 as FQNEAQ (reference sequence). CDR3 length: 18 amino acids. V lost 5 bases to trimming and J lost 1 base, with 23 bases between them.

CDR3 nucleotides: TGTGCCAGCAGTTTATCGGGGTTCGAGGAATCCCAGCATTTT. Amino acids: CASSLSGFEESQHF. This chain connects TRBV28 to TRBJ1-5; D not certain. V was clipped by 1 base and J by 11 bases, with 15 bases between them. This CDR3 is 14 amino acids long. Looked up from germline, CDR1 is MDHEN and CDR2 is SYDVKM.

The chain is built from TRBV6-4 and TRBJ2-1; D might be TRBD1 (6 bases). V lost 6 bases, J lost 3 bases, and 15 bases lay in between. The CDR3 extends over 15 amino acids. Germline V gene lookup returns CDR1 MRHNA and CDR2 SNTAGT. CDR3: CASSVTGWSYNEQFF. CDR3 DNA sequence: TGTGCCAGCAGCGTTACAGGGTGGAGCTACAATGAGCAGTTCTTC.